These 5 T cell receptor beta chains were all obtained from the same sample, sequenced in a study of blood T cells in healthy people across ages. Combining a sample-barcoded 5' primer with a J-beta primer mix, a second PCR ran for roughly 7 to 11 cycles. TCRdb reprocessed the 5' RACE reads with MiXCR, giving one entry per CDR3 protein. The sample includes 1,300,000 or so distinct CDR3 sequences, approximately 60% of them seen just once. Sequenced sample: blood. The receptors shown here come from a man aged 18 to 30 in good health.

V is TRBV7-2 and J is TRBJ2-3; 12 bases fit TRBD2. With V trimmed by 1 base and J by 4 bases, 9 bases remained unmatched. The CDR3 runs 18 residues. CDR1 is SGHTA, CDR2 FQGNSA, per germline. The CDR3 DNA is TGTGCCAGCAGCTTAGTGGCTAGCGGGAGGGCCGGAGCAGATACGCAGTATTTT. Translation gives CASSLVASGRAGADTQYF.

V and J are TRBV19 and TRBJ2-7; perhaps TRBD2 as D (6 bases). The CDR3 has 14 residues. Germline V gives CDR1 LNHDA, CDR2 SQIVND (reference sequence). Trimming removed 3 bases at V and 4 bases at J, with 13 bases between. CDR3 nucleotide sequence: TGTGCCAGTAGTATTGGGGCTAGCGCTTACGAGCAGTACTTC. This sequence encodes CASSIGASAYEQYF.

V and J are TRBV5-1 and TRBJ2-3; 8 bases match TRBD2. The trim removed 0 bases at V and 1 base at J, leaving 4 bases unmatched. From germline, CDR1 is SGHRS and CDR2 YFSETQ. The CDR3 is made up of 16 amino acids. The chain's CDR3 is CASSLVGGRRTDTQYF. CDR3 bases: TGCGCCAGCAGCTTGGTTGGCGGGAGGCGCACAGATACGCAGTATTTT.

The rearrangement joins TRBV11-2 to TRBJ2-7, with D hard to call. The CDR3 is made up of 14 amino acids. The germline V and J ends were trimmed by 4 bases and 0 bases, with 10 bases remaining between them. The germline V gene encodes CDR1 SGHAT and CDR2 FQNNGV. DNA for the CDR3: TGTGCCAGCAGCTCCCGGGCAACCTCCTACGAGCAGTACTTC. Its translation is CASSSRATSYEQYF.

The V call is TRBV4-2, the J call TRBJ2-5; 9 nucleotides line up with TRBD2. The J call may be faulty, since TRBJ2-7 better matches the DNA end. This CDR3 spans 15 amino acids. The V gene's germline CDR1 is LGHNA and CDR2 YNFKEQ. The CDR3 is CASSPAVAGEYEQYF. For the CDR3, the DNA is TGTGCCAGCAGCCCCGCGGTAGCGGGGGAGTACGAGCAGTACTTC.